Each of the 11 T cell receptor beta chains below was sequenced from the same sample in a study of cytomegalovirus exposure and HLA in healthy donors. Primers for the PCR totalled 60 Vbeta and 13 Jbeta. TCRdb's table, derived via immunoSEQ multiplex PCR, lists solely in-frame clones and lacks some. In the table there are 150,000 to 250,000 clones, 82% of which are singletons. The specimen was PBMCs. Every receptor here comes from a boy aged 2 to 10 in good health and CMV-seronegative.

The chain couples TRBV7-2 to TRBJ2-7, with 10 bases identical to TRBD2. CDR3 length: 15 residues. Germline trimming cut 3 bases from V and 2 bases from J; bases unmatched to any gene: 4. Germline lookup yields CDR1 SGHTA and CDR2 FQGNSA. The CDR3 loop reads CASSLSGGVTYEQYF. For the CDR3, the DNA is TGTGCCAGCAGCTTGAGCGGGGGGGTGACCTACGAGCAGTACTTC.

In DNA form, the CDR3 reads TGTGCCAGCAGCCTCCGGACGGGGTCCGCAGATACGCAGTATTTT. Translating gives CASSLRTGSADTQYF. This chain links TRBV4-2 with TRBJ2-3, with D possibly being TRBD2 (5 bases). The ends were cut back, 4 bases at V and 4 bases at J, with 15 bases in the middle. The CDR3 runs 15 residues. Germline CDR1 is LGHNA and CDR2 is YNFKEQ.

The V call is TRBV6-5, the J call TRBJ2-5, with 7 bases fitting TRBD1. The V segment lost 6 bases and the J segment 3 bases; nucleotides outside the gene matches: 4. The CDR3 sequence is 13 residues long. The germline CDR1 and CDR2 sequences are MNHEY and SVGAGI. The DNA for the CDR3 is TGTGCCAGCAGGGGCACAGGGGAAGAGACCCAGTACTTC. Encoded protein: CASRGTGEETQYF.

The genes are TRBV4-1 and TRBJ1-4; no clear D gene. The CDR3 contains 15 residues. V lost 0 bases and J 4 bases, leaving 9 bases between the germline ends. The V gene's germline CDR1 is MGHRA and CDR2 YSYEKL. The CDR3 region is CASSQDPTNNEKLFF. DNA of the CDR3: TGCGCCAGCAGCCAAGATCCGACAAATAATGAAAAACTGTTTTTT.

V gene TRBV6-4 combines with J gene TRBJ1-2, with D unclear. The CDR3 covers 16 residues. CDR1 is MRHNA and CDR2 is SNTAGT in the germline V gene. V was shortened by 5 bases and J by 7 bases, with 23 bases between the two germline ends. CDR3 residues: CASSTPPGEGPGGYTF. The CDR3 DNA is TGTGCCAGCAGTACCCCGCCCGGGGAGGGCCCGGGTGGCTACACCTTC.

The chain has TRBV23-1 and TRBJ1-6, with 10 bases matching TRBD1. TRBV23-1 is an ORF, with its function uncertain. This CDR3 has 24 residues. Trimming cost V 3 bases and J 0 bases; bases outside gene matches: 23. CDR3 nucleotides: TGCGCCAGCAGTCAGGACTTGGGACAGGGGCCGCTATGCCAGGAGGGCTCCTATAATTCACCCCTCCACTTT. The encoded protein is CASSQDLGQGPLCQEGSYNSPLHF.

J is TRBJ2-5 and V is TRBV10-3, with D perhaps TRBD1 (6 bases). The J call may be incorrect, as the DNA end agrees better with TRBJ2-7. This CDR3 is built from 16 residues. Germline V CDR1 and CDR2: ENHRY, SYGVKD. The CDR3, as DNA: TGTGCCATCAGTGAGAGGGTCGGGGCAGGGGCCTACGAGCAGTACTTC. Encoded protein: CAISERVGAGAYEQYF.

V gene TRBV4-2 combines with J gene TRBJ2-1; a possible D gene is TRBD2 (7 bases). This CDR3 is built from 17 residues. Germline-derived CDR1 and CDR2 are LGHNA and YNFKEQ. V was pared by 1 base and J by 6 bases, with 19 bases between. The chain's CDR3 is CASSQVRSGGISNEQFF. Here the CDR3 DNA reads TGTGCCAGCAGCCAAGTCAGGTCGGGGGGCATAAGCAATGAGCAGTTCTTC.

The chain carries TRBV4-2 and TRBJ2-5, with 8 bases lining up with TRBD2. The CDR3 contains 16 residues. CDR1 and CDR2 (germline): LGHNA, YNFKEQ. Trimming at V came to 0 bases and at J to 6 bases, leaving 9 bases not matched to a gene. CDR3 sequence (DNA): TGTGCCAGCAGCCAAGATTTCGGGGGGGCAATAAAGACCCAGTACTTC. Its protein is CASSQDFGGAIKTQYF.

J is TRBJ1-1 and V is TRBV11-2; D is possibly TRBD1 (5 bases). Trimming removed 3 bases from V and 6 bases from J, with 14 bases in between. There are 14 residues in the CDR3. CDR1 and CDR2 (germline): SGHAT, FQNNGV. The CDR3 loop is CASSFLGPGAEAFF. The CDR3 region has the DNA TGTGCCAGCAGCTTTCTCGGGCCGGGGGCTGAAGCTTTCTTT.

V usage is TRBV11-2 and J usage is TRBJ1-1; D may be TRBD1 (6 bases). The CDR3 contains 13 residues. CDR1 is SGHAT and CDR2 is FQNNGV in the germline V gene. V was clipped by 1 base and J by 8 bases, with 11 bases between them. The CDR3 DNA reads as TGTGCCAGCAGCTTAGTAGTAGGGGGAGAAGCTTTCTTT. This translates into CASSLVVGGEAFF. The full variable domain, in which reference TRBV11-2 and TRBJ1-1 provide the parts outside the CDR3, is EAGVAQSPRYKIIEKRQSVAFWCNPISGHATLYWYQQILGQGPKLLIQFQNNGVVDDSQLPKDRFSAERLKGVDSTLKIQPAKLEDSAVYLCASSLVVGGEAFFGQGTRLTVV.